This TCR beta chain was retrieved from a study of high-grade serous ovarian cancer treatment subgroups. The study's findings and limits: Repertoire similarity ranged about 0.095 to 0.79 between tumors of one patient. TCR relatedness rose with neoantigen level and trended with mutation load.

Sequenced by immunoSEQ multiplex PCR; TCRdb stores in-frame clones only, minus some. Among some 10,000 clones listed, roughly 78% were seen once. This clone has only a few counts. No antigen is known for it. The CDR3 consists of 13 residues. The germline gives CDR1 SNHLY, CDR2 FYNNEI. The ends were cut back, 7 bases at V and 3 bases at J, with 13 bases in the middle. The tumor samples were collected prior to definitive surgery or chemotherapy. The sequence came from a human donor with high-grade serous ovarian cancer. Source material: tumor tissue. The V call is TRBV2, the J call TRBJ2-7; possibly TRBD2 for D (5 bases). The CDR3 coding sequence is TGTGCCAGCAACCTGCTAGAGGGCTACGAGCAGTACTTC. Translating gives CASNLLEGYEQYF.